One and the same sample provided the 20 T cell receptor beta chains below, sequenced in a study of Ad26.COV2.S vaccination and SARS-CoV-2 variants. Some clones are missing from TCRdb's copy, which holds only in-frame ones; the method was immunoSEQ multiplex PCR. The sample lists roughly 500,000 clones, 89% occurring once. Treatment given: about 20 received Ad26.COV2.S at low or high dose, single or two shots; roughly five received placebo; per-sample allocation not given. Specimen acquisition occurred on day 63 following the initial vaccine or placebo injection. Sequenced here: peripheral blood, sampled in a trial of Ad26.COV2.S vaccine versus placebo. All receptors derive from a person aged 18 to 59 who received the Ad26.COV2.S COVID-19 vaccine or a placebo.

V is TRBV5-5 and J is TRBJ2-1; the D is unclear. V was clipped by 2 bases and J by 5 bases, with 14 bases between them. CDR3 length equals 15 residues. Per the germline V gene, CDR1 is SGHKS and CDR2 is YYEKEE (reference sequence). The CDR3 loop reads CASSLRVPLNNEQFF. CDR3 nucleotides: TGTGCCAGCAGCTTAAGGGTTCCCCTTAACAATGAGCAGTTCTTC.

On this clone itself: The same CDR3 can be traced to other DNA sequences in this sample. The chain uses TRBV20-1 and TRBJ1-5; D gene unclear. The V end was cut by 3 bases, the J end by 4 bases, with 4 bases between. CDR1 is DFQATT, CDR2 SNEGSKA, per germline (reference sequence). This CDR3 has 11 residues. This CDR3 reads CSARGNQPQHF. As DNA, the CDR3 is TGCAGTGCTAGGGGGAATCAGCCCCAGCATTTT.

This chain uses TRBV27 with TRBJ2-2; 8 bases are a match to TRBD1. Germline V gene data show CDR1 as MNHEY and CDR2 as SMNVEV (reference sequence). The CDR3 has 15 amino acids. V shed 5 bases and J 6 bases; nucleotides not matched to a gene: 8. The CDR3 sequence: CASSPVQGGPGELFF. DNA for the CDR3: TGTGCCAGCAGTCCGGTACAGGGGGGCCCCGGGGAGCTGTTTTTT.

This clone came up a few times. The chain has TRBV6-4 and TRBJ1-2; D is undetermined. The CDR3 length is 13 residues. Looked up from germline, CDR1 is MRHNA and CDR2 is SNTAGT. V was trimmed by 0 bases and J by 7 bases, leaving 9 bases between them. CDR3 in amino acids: CASSDSTGSGYTF. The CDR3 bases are TGTGCCAGCAGTGACTCGACGGGATCTGGCTACACCTTC.

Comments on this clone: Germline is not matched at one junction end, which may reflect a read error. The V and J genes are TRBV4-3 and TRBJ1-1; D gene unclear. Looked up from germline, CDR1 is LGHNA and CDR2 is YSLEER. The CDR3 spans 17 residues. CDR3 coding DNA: TGCGCCAGCAGCCAAGATACTCCCCCCGGCGAGAACGCTGAAGCTTTCTTT. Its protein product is CASSQDTPPGENAEAFF.

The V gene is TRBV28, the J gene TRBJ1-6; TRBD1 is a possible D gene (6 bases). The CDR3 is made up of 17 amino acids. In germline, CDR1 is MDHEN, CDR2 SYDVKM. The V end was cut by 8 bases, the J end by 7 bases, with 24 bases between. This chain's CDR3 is CASLHPPTGLNNSPLHF. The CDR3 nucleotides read TGTGCCAGCCTACACCCGCCGACAGGCTTAAACAATTCACCCCTCCACTTT.

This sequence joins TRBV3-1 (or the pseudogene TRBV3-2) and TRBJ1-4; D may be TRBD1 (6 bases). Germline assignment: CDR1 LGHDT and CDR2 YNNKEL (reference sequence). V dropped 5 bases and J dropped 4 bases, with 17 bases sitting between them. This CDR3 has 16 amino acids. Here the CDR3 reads CASSIPQGWRNEKLFF. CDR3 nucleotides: TGTGCCAGCAGCATACCCCAGGGGTGGCGTAATGAAAAACTGTTTTTT.

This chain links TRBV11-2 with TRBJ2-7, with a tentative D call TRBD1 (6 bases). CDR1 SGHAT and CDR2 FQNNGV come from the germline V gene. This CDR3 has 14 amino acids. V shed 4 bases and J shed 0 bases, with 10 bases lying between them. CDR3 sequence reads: CASSSVRGSYEQYV. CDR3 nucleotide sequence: TGTGCCAGCAGCTCTGTCAGGGGCTCCTACGAGCAGTACGTC.

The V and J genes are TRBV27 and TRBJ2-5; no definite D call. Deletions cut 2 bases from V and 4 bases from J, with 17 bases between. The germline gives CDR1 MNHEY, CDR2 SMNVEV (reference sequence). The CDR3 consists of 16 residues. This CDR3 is CASSLTFARVRETQYF. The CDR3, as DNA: TGTGCCAGCAGTTTAACGTTCGCTAGAGTCCGAGAGACCCAGTACTTC.

The CDR3 loop reads CASSASGTGGNEQFF. The CDR3 nucleotides read TGTGCCAGCAGTGCATCCGGGACAGGGGGTAATGAGCAGTTCTTC. The V gene is TRBV28, the J gene TRBJ2-1, with 11 bases aligning to TRBD1. The CDR3 loop spans 15 amino acids. The ends lost 5 bases at V and 7 bases at J; junction bases unmatched: 7. Germline CDR1 MDHEN, CDR2 SYDVKM.

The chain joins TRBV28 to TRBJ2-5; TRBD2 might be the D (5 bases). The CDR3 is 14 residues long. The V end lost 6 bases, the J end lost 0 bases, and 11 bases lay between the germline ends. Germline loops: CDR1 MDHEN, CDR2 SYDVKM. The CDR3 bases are TGTGCCAGCAGGCTTCGGGGTTACCAAGAGACCCAGTACTTC. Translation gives CASRLRGYQETQYF.

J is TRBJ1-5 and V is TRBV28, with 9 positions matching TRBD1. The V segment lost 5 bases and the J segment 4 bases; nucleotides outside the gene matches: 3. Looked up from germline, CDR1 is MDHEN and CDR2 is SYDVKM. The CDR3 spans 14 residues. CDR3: CASSPGQGNQPQHF. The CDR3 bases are TGTGCCAGCAGTCCAGGACAGGGGAATCAGCCCCAGCATTTT.

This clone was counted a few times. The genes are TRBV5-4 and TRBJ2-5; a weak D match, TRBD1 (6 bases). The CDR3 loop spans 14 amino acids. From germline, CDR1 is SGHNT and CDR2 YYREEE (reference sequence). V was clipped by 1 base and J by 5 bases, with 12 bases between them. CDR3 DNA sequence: TGTGCCAGCAGCTTGACCCAGGGGCGGGAGACCCAGTACTTC. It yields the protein CASSLTQGRETQYF.

In DNA, the CDR3 is TGTGCCAGCAGTCAATACACAGGGTCGAGCAATCAGCCCCAGCATTTT. It yields the protein CASSQYTGSSNQPQHF. This chain joins TRBV6-6 and TRBJ1-5, with D perhaps TRBD1 (6 bases). Trimming cost V 5 bases and J 1 base, with 15 bases left between them. Germline V gene lookup returns CDR1 MNHNY and CDR2 SVGAGI (reference sequence). The CDR3 has 16 amino acids.

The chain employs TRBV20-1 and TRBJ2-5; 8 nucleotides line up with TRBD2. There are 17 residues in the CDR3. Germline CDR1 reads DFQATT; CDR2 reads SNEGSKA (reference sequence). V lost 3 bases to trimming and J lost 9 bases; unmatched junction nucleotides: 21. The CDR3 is CSASRSGGGWLGAAQYF. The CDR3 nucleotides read TGCAGTGCTAGTAGGAGCGGGGGCGGGTGGCTCGGGGCGGCCCAGTACTTC.

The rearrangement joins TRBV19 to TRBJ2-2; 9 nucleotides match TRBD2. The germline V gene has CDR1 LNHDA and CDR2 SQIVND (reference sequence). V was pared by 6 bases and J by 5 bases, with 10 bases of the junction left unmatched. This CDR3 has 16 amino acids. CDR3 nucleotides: TGTGCCAGTAGGGCGTTGCGGGAGGGCCGAACCGGGGAGCTGTTTTTT. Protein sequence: CASRALREGRTGELFF.

The CDR3 DNA sequence: TGTGCCAGCAGCCAAGCCGAAGGAGGGTCCAGATCGAATGAAAAACTGTTTTTT. Residues: CASSQAEGGSRSNEKLFF. The chain couples TRBV4-2 to TRBJ1-4; D is unresolved. V lost 1 base to trimming and J lost 5 bases, with 20 bases between them. Germline V CDR1 and CDR2: LGHNA, YNFKEQ. The CDR3 has 18 residues.

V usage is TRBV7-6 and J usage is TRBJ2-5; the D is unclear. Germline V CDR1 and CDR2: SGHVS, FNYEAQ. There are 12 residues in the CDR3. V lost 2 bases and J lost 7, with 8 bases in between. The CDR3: CASSLHPGTQYF. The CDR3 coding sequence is TGTGCCAGCAGCTTACATCCGGGGACCCAGTACTTC.

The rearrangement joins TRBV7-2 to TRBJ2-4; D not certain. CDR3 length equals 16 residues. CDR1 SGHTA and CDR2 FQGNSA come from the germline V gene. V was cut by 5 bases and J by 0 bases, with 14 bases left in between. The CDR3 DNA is TGTGCCAGCAGCCCGACCCCACTTGGAGCCAAAAACATTCAGTACTTC. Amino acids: CASSPTPLGAKNIQYF.

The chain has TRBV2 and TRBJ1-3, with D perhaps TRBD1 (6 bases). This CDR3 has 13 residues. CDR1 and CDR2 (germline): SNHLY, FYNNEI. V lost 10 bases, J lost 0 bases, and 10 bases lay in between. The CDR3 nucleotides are TGTGCCACCCGACAGGTCTCTGGAAACACCATATATTTT. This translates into CATRQVSGNTIYF.